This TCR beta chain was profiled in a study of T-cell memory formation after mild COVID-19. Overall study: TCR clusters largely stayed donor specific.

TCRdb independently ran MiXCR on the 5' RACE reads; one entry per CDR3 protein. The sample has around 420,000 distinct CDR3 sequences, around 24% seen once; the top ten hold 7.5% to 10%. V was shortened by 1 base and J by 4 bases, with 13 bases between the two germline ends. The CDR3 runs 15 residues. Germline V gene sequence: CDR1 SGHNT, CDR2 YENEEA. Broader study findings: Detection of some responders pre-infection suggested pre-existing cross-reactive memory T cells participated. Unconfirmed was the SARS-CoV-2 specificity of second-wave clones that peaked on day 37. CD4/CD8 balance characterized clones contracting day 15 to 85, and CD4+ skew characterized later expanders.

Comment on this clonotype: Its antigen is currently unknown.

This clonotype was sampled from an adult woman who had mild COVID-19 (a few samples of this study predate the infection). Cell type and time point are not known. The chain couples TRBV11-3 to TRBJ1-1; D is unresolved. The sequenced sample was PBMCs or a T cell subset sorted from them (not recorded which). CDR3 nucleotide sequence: TGTGCCAGCAGCTTAGGTCTGGGAGAGGTCACTGAAGCTTTCTTT. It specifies CASSLGLGEVTEAFF. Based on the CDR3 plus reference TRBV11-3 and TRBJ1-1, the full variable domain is EAGVVQSPRYKIIEKKQPVAFWCNPISGHNTLYWYLQNLGQGPELLIRYENEEAVDDSQLPKDRFSAERLKGVDSTLKIQPAELGDSAVYLCASSLGLGEVTEAFFGQGTRLTVV.